The clone carrying this TCR beta chain was observed a handful of times. Its antigen is currently unknown. This sample stems from a study of human T cells and chemical hapten exposure. Broader study findings: Alopecia affecting every donor means their immune response may not match healthy people's.

From germline, CDR1 is SGDLS and CDR2 YYNGEE. The CDR3 has 15 amino acids. V lost 0 bases, J lost 2 bases, and 10 bases lay in between. From the RACE reads, TCRdb called clonotypes with MiXCR, one entry per CDR3 protein. The table records under 200,000 distinct CDR3 sequences, about a quarter of them present only once. Time point meaning: patch test 3, about 24 weeks after DPC sensitization. As to treatment: therapeutic diphenylcyclopropenone sensitization with weekly scalp DPC. The rearrangement joins TRBV9 to TRBJ2-3; D is uncertain. The sequence was collected from a woman aged 18-29 years with alopecia areata. Some clones in this sample may be carry-over from other donors' samples. The sample here was whole blood, taken in connection with sensitization to the hapten diphenylcyclopropenone (DPC). The CDR3 DNA reads TGTGCCAGCAGCGTAGCTCACGCCTTCACAGATACGCAGTATTTT. It translates to CASSVAHAFTDTQYF.